This TCR beta chain was obtained from a study of B cell selection in AIRE deficiency. Findings and limits, study-wide: About 33% of healthy-donor shared Treg TCRbeta sequences appeared in patient Tconv cells. Shorter CDR3s marked shared Treg sequences, biased toward few non-templated insertions. Healthy donors alone shared 31.6% of a few thousand Treg sequences; patients alone around 8.5%.

This table comes from immunoSEQ multiplex PCR, and its TCRdb copy is limited to in-frame clones, with some not included. The sample contains around 18,000 clones, 90% to 95% of which appear only once. The CDR3 is 16 amino acids. V shed 4 bases and J shed 1 base, with 16 bases lying between them. Germline V gene sequence: CDR1 SGHDT, CDR2 YYEEEE. Remarks on this clone: The antigen is unknown.

The regulatory T cell sort gate was CD4+CD25hiCD127low/negative. Unrelated healthy donors provided the controls. The rearrangement uses TRBV5-6 and TRBJ2-3; D gene unclear. The origin of this receptor is a human donor in good health. The material sequenced was CD4+CD25+ Tregs sorted from PBMCs. This chain's CDR3 is CASSQRRNLGTDTQYF. The DNA for the CDR3 is TGTGCCAGCAGCCAAAGGCGGAATCTGGGCACAGATACGCAGTATTTT.